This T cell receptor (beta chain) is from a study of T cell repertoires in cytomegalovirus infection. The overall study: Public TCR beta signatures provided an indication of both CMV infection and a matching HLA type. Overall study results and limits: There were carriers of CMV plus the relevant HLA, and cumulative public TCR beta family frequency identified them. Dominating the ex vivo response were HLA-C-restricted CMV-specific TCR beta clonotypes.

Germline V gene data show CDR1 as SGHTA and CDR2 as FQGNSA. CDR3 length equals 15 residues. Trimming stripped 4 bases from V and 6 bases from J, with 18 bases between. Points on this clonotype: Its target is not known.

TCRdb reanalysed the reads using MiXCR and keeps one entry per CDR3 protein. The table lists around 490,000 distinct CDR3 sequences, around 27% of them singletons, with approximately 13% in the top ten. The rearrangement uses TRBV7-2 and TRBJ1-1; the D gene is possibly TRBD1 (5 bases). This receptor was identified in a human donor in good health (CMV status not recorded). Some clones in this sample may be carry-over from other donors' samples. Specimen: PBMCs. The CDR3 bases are TGTGCCAGCAGCTCCGGTTGGGGCAGGGCGGCTGAAGCTTTCTTT. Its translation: CASSSGWGRAAEAFF.